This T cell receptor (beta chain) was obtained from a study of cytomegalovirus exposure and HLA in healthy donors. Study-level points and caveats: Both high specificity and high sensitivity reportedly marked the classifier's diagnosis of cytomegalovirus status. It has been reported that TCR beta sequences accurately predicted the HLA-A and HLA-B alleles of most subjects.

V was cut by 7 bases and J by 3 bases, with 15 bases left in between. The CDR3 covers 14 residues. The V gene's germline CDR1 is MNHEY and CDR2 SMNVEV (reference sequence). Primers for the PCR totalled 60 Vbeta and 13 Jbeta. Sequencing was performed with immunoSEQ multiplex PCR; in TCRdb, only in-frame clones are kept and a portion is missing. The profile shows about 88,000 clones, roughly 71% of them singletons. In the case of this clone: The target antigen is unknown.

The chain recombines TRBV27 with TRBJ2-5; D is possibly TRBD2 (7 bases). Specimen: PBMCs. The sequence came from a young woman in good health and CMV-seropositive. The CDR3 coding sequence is TGTGCCAGCACCCCCCAGGGGAGGGAAGAGACCCAGTACTTC. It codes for CASTPQGREETQYF.